This T cell receptor beta chain came from a study of T cell responses to AZD1222 COVID-19 vaccine. Study as a whole: Second doses were pooled across both intervals (about 4 or about 12 weeks). Overall study findings and caveats: Nearly half of spike-specific TCRs reportedly target variant regions that are unmutated in the B.1.351 and B.1.1.7 variants. Seropositivity was recorded at baseline in only 6 or 7 AZD1222 recipients. Among the donors, most were white British and more were female, and clonal diversity was possibly underestimated.

Assay: immunoSEQ multiplex PCR; the TCRdb copy retains only in-frame clones and omits some. Among about 180,000 clones, approximately 94% were seen once, and the ten largest hold 2.5% to 3%. Losses at the gene ends were 0 bases for V and 8 bases for J; bases not matched to a gene: 10. The CDR3 is 17 amino acids. Germline V lookup: CDR1 SGHRS, CDR2 YFSETQ. This clone came up a few times. The antigen is not known. This material consisted of peripheral blood, taken on day 0 of AZD1222 vaccination. This receptor was taken from an adult in good health. This chain joins TRBV5-1 and TRBJ1-6; 8 bases are shared with TRBD1. Written as DNA, the CDR3 is TGCGCCAGCAGCTTGGGACCGGGACAGGCGATCCATTCACCCCTCCACTTT. The encoded protein is CASSLGPGQAIHSPLHF.